The clone carrying this TCR beta chain was observed a few times. Antigen unknown. One junction end does not reproduce the germline sequence, and a read error may be involved. The CDR3 loop spans 13 amino acids. The germline gives CDR1 MDHEN, CDR2 SYDVKM. The authors gated naive CD8 T cells as CD8+CD4-CCR7+CD45RA+ for sorting. The record originates from a study of molecular identifiers for immune sequencing clone quantification. Overall study findings and caveats: Over 98% of effector molecules, but under 1% in naive cells, were held by clones with more than 20 RNA copies. Spiked-in Jurkat TCR RNA corresponding to one cell was reported as detectable against more than 950,000 naive cells.

Bulk TCR libraries used previously described methods and listed TCR primers. TCRdb reanalysed the PCR reads using MiXCR and keeps one entry per CDR3 protein. The sample includes hundreds of thousands of distinct CDR3 sequences, roughly 21% of them seen just once. This TCR came from a human donor in good health. Some libraries in this study had Jurkat cell RNA spiked in. The chain uses TRBV28 and TRBJ2-7, with 8 bases aligning to TRBD1. Material: naive CD8+ T cells from blood, with Jurkat cell RNA spiked in. The subset denotes: FACS-sorted CD8+CD4-CCR7+CD45RA+ naive T cells. CDR3 amino acids: CAGSLSQGAGRYF. The CDR3 DNA follows: TGTGCCGGCAGTTTAAGCCAGGGGGCCGGTCGGTACTTC.